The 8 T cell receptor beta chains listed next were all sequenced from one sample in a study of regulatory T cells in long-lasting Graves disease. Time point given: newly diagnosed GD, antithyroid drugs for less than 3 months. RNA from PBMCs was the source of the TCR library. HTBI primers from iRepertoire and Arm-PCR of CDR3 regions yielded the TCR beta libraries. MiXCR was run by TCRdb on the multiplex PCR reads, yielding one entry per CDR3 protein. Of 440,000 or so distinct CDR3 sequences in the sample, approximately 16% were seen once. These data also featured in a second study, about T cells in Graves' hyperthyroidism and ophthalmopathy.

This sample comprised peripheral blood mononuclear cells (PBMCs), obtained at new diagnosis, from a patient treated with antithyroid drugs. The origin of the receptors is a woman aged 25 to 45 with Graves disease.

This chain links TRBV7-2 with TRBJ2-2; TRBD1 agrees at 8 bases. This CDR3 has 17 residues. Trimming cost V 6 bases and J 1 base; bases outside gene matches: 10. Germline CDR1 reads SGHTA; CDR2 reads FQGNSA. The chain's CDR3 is CASRRDRGVWNTGELFF. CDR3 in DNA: TGTGCCAGCAGACGTGACAGGGGAGTGTGGAACACCGGGGAGCTGTTTTTT.

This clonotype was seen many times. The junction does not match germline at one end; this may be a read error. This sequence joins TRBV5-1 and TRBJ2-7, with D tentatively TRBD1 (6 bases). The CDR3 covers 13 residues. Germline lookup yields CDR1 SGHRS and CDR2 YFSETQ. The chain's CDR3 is CASSLVGGYEQYF. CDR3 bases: TGTGCCAGCAGTTTAGTAGGGGGCTACGAGCAGTACTTC.

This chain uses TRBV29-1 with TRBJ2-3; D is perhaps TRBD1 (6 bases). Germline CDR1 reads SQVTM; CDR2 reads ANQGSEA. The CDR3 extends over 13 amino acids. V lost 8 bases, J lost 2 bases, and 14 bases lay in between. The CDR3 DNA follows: TGCAGCCAACGGAGGACAGCCACAGATACGCAGTATTTT. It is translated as CSQRRTATDTQYF.

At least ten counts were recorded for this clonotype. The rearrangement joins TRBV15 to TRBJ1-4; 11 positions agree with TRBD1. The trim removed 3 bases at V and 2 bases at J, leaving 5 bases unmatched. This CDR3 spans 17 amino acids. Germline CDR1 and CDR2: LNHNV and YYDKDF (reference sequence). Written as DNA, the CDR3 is TGTGCCACCAGCAGCCGGGACAGGGGGGCGACTAATGAAAAACTGTTTTTT. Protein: CATSSRDRGATNEKLFF. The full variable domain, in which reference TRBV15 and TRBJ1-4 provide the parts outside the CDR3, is DAMVIQNPRYQVTQFGKPVTLSCSQTLNHNVMYWYQQKSSQAPKLLFHYYDKDFNNEADTPDNFQSRRPNTSFCFLDIRSPGLGDTAMYLCATSSRDRGATNEKLFFGSGTQLSVL.

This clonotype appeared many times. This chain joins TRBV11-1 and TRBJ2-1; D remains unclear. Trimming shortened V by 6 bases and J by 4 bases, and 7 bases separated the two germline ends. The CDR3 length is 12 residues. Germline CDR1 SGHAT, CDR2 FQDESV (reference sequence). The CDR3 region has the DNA TGTGCCAGCAGTTTTATATACAATGAGCAGTTCTTC. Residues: CASSFIYNEQFF. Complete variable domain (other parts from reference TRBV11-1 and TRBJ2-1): EAEVAQSPRYKITEKSQAVAFWCDPISGHATLYWYRQILGQGPELLVQFQDESVVDDSQLPKDRFSAERLKGVDSTLKIQPAELGDSAMYLCASSFIYNEQFFGPGTRLTVL.

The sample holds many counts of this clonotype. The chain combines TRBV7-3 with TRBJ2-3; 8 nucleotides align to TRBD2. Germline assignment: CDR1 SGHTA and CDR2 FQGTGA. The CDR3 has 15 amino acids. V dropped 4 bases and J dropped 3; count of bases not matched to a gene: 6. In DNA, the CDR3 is TGTGCCAGCAGCTCTTCCGGGACTAGGACAGATACGCAGTATTTT. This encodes CASSSSGTRTDTQYF.

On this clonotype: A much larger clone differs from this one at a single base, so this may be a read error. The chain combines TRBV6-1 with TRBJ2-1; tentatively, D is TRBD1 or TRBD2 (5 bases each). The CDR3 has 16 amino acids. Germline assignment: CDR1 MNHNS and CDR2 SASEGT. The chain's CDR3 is CASSNMGRSSYNEQSF. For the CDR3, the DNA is TGTGCCAGCAGCAACATGGGACGGAGCTCCTACAATGAGCAGTCCTTC.

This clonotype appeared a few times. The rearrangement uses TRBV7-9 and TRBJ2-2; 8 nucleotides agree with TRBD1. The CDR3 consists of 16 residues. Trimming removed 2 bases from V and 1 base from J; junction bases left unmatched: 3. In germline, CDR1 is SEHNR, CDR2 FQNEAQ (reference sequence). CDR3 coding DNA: TGTGCCAGCAGCTTACAGGGGGCGGTGAACACCGGGGAGCTGTTTTTT. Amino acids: CASSLQGAVNTGELFF.